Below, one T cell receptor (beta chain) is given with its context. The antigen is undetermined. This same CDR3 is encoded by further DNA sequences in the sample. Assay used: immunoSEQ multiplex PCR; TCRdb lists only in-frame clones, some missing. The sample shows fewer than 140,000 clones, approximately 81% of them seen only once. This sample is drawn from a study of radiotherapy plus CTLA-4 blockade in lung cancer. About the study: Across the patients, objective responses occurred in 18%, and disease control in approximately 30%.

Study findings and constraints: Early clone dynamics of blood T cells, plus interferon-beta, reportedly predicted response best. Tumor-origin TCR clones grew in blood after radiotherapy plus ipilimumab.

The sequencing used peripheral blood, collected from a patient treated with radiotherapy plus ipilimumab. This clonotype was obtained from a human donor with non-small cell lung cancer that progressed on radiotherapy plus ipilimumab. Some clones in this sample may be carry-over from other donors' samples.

The CDR3, as DNA: TGTGCCAGCAGTTTGACGGGTTATGGCTACACCTTC. Its protein product is CASSLTGYGYTF. V and J are TRBV28 and TRBJ1-2; D uncertain. CDR3 length: 12 amino acids. With 3 bases removed from V and 5 bases from J, the gap between germline ends came to 7 bases. CDR1 is MDHEN, CDR2 SYDVKM, per germline.